What follows are 20 T cell receptor delta chains derived from one specimen sequenced in a study of Vδ1+ human thymocytes. Study-wide findings and caveats: Thymic TRG and TRD repertoires appeared highly polyclonal, with Gaussian CDR3 length distributions.

These receptors have no known antigen. Extracted RNA was reverse transcribed into cDNA. CDR3 amplicons came from multiplex PCR with pooled V-gene forward and constant-region reverse primers. TCRdb re-processed the multiplex PCR reads using CATT. The table lists 80,000 or so delta-chain clones, about 35% of them singletons. Sequenced material: Vdelta1+ gamma-delta thymocytes from the thymus. Subset specified: FACS-sorted CD3+ TCRalphabeta- TCRVdelta1+ TCRVdelta2- thymocytes. The receptors stem from a boy in the first two years of life who had congenital heart surgery.

V usage is TRDV2 and J usage is TRDJ1; 13 positions agree with TRDD3. The J segment lost 2 bases and the V segment lost 9 bases, leaving 8 bases of the junction unmatched. The CDR3 is made up of 15 amino acids. CDR1 is GEAIGNYY and CDR2 is EKD in the germline V gene. The CDR3 is CATPNWGIRTDKLIF. CDR3 DNA sequence: TGTGCCACGCCTAACTGGGGGATACGGACCGATAAACTCATCTTT.

This clone was counted between two and nine times. The rearrangement links TRDV1 to TRDJ1; the D gene is possibly TRDD3 (5 bases). Deletions cut 9 bases from V and 2 bases from J, with 13 bases between. The CDR3 sequence is 13 residues long. Germline CDR1 TSWWSYY, CDR2 QGS. CDR3 bases: TGTGCTCTGTTGCTGGGAGATACCGATAAACTCATCTTT. Protein sequence: CALLLGDTDKLIF.

This chain uses TRDV1 with TRDJ1; 8 nucleotides agree with TRDD3. The trim removed 1 base at V and 0 bases at J, leaving 13 bases unmatched. Germline CDR1 and CDR2: TSWWSYY and QGS. The CDR3 has 19 amino acids. CDR3 region: CALGEPYPGGLTYTDKLIF. The CDR3 DNA is TGTGCTCTTGGGGAACCCTACCCTGGGGGACTTACCTACACCGATAAACTCATCTTT.

The chain uses TRDV1 and TRDJ1; the match to TRDD2 covers 9 bases. Germline CDR1 reads TSWWSYY; CDR2 reads QGS. The CDR3 runs to 20 residues. Trimming at V came to 4 bases and at J to 4 bases, leaving 22 bases not matched to a gene. The CDR3 sequence: CALGGRPSYAILGSRDKLIF. The CDR3 region has the DNA TGTGCTCTTGGGGGACGGCCTTCCTACGCCATACTGGGGTCCCGCGATAAACTCATCTTT.

This clone was detected a few times. The rearrangement uses TRDV1 and TRDJ1; TRDD3 is a possible D gene (6 bases). Germline CDR1 and CDR2: TSWWSYY and QGS. V was cut by 3 bases and J by 4 bases, with 21 bases left in between. CDR3 length equals 17 residues. The CDR3 loop is CALGDRSPDGGRDKLIF. CDR3 sequence (DNA): TGTGCTCTTGGGGATCGATCCCCAGATGGGGGCCGCGATAAACTCATCTTT.

The V gene is TRDV1, the J gene TRDJ1; 9 bases line up with TRDD3. The germline V gene encodes CDR1 TSWWSYY and CDR2 QGS. The CDR3 extends over 16 amino acids. The J segment lost 3 bases and the V segment lost 3 bases, leaving 8 bases of the junction unmatched. CDR3 sequence: CALGDGRLGDPDKLIF. In DNA, the CDR3 is TGTGCTCTTGGGGATGGGCGACTGGGGGACCCCGATAAACTCATCTTT.

In its sample, this clone was seen a few times. The chain links TRDV1 to TRDJ1; 8 bases are a match to TRDD2. The CDR3 sequence is 18 residues long. With 4 bases clipped from V and 5 bases from J, the junction kept 18 bases outside the gene matches. Germline V gene data show CDR1 as TSWWSYY and CDR2 as QGS. CDR3 nucleotides: TGTGCTCTTGGGGCGCCGGCTTCCTACAGGCCCCTCGAAGATAAACTCATCTTT. Translation gives CALGAPASYRPLEDKLIF.

The chain couples TRDV1 to TRDJ1; TRDD3 matches 12 bases. This CDR3 is built from 22 residues. Germline lookup yields CDR1 TSWWSYY and CDR2 QGS. After removal of 0 bases from V and 0 bases from J, the junction contained 17 bases not matched to a gene. The CDR3 here is CALGELYFLRWGIRSYTDKLIF. The CDR3, as DNA: TGTGCTCTTGGGGAACTCTATTTCCTACGCTGGGGGATACGGTCGTACACCGATAAACTCATCTTT.

The chain links TRDV1 to TRDJ1; 10 positions match TRDD3. The CDR3 extends over 19 amino acids. Germline CDR1 and CDR2: TSWWSYY and QGS. J gave up 0 bases and V 8 bases, and 18 bases lay outside the gene matches. In DNA form, the CDR3 reads TGTGCTCTTACCTTCCTAAGGAGGACTGGGGGATCGGACACCGATAAACTCATCTTT. Encoded protein: CALTFLRRTGGSDTDKLIF.

This clone was recorded a few times. This chain links TRDV1 with TRDJ1, with 8 bases that match TRDD3. The CDR3 loop spans 21 amino acids. V shed 3 bases and J 0 bases; nucleotides not matched to a gene: 21. Germline CDR1 and CDR2: TSWWSYY and QGS. DNA of the CDR3: TGTGCTCTTGGGGACGAACCTCCCCCTACGTGGGGATACCCCTACACCGATAAACTCATCTTT. It is translated as CALGDEPPPTWGYPYTDKLIF.

The rearrangement joins TRDV2 to TRDJ1, with 7 bases lining up with TRDD3. V shed 2 bases, J shed 6 bases, and the junction held 11 bases outside the gene matches. The CDR3 has 15 amino acids. Germline V CDR1 and CDR2: GEAIGNYY, EKD. The chain's CDR3 is CACDMWGTSGHKLIF. The CDR3 bases are TGTGCCTGTGACATGTGGGGGACTTCGGGCCATAAACTCATCTTT.

This clone was seen only a few times. V and J are TRDV1 and TRDJ1; possibly TRDD2 for D (6 bases). V lost 0 bases and J lost 7, with 36 bases in between. CDR3 size: 22 residues. In germline, CDR1 is TSWWSYY, CDR2 QGS. The CDR3, as DNA: TGTGCTCTTGGGGAACTAGGACAAAGGGATCCTACCCTCCTCTGTGATGAAGGTAAACTCATCTTT. Translating it yields CALGELGQRDPTLLCDEGKLIF.

This clone was seen only once. V and J are TRDV1 and TRDJ1, with D possibly matching TRDD2 (6 bases). Germline V gives CDR1 TSWWSYY, CDR2 QGS. The CDR3 spans 15 residues. V was pared by 4 bases and J by 10 bases, with 22 bases between. DNA for the CDR3: TGTGCTCTTGGGGGAACCTCCCTTCCATACAAGGGACTCATCTTT. Its translation is CALGGTSLPYKGLIF.

This chain connects TRDV1 to TRDJ1; maybe TRDD2 (6 bases). CDR1 and CDR2 (germline): TSWWSYY, QGS. The V and J ends lost 0 bases and 0 bases respectively, with 14 bases between them. CDR3 length: 17 residues. CDR3 amino acids: CALGELLPFMYTDKLIF. CDR3 DNA: TGTGCTCTTGGGGAACTCCTTCCCTTTATGTACACCGATAAACTCATCTTT.

The chain carries TRDV1 and TRDJ1, with 8 nucleotides matching TRDD3. The CDR3 extends over 22 amino acids. Looked up from germline, CDR1 is TSWWSYY and CDR2 is QGS. V shed 3 bases, J shed 4 bases, and the junction held 28 bases outside the gene matches. The CDR3 coding sequence is TGTGCTCTTGGGGACTGGGGCCTTCCCCCCGTACTGGGGGGTCTTTGGGGCGATAAACTCATCTTT. Translating it yields CALGDWGLPPVLGGLWGDKLIF.

This clone has more than one count but fewer than ten. The chain is built from TRDV1 and TRDJ1; 7 positions match TRDD3. The germline V gene has CDR1 TSWWSYY and CDR2 QGS. The CDR3 is made up of 18 amino acids. Losses at the gene ends were 0 bases for V and 10 bases for J; bases not matched to a gene: 20. The chain's CDR3 is CALGELSTSRLGMGGLIF. The CDR3 DNA sequence: TGTGCTCTTGGGGAACTTAGTACTTCCCGACTGGGGATGGGCGGACTCATCTTT.

The gene calls are TRDV1 and TRDJ1; TRDD3 matches 7 bases. Germline V gene data show CDR1 as TSWWSYY and CDR2 as QGS. This CDR3 comprises 22 residues. V was pared by 1 base and J by 0 bases, with 23 bases of the junction left unmatched. The CDR3 spells CALGERCLRPYWGLEYTDKLIF. DNA of the CDR3: TGTGCTCTTGGGGAACGGTGTCTCCGCCCCTACTGGGGACTTGAATACACCGATAAACTCATCTTT.

This clone was recorded a few times. V is TRDV1 and J is TRDJ1, with D unclear. V dropped 2 bases and J dropped 0 bases, with 16 bases sitting between them. This CDR3 is 17 amino acids long. Germline CDR1 TSWWSYY, CDR2 QGS. The CDR3, as DNA: TGTGCTCTTGGGGAAAGCTGTGGATCACGAAACACCGATAAACTCATCTTT. This gives the protein CALGESCGSRNTDKLIF.

This sequence joins TRDV1 and TRDJ1; TRDD3 matches at 7 bases. The length of the CDR3 is 20 residues. Per germline, CDR1 TSWWSYY and CDR2 QGS. V was clipped by 2 bases and J by 7 bases; unmatched bases: 25. The CDR3 loop reads CALGESPHLWGTRWKAKLIF. The CDR3 coding sequence is TGTGCTCTTGGGGAATCTCCCCATCTTTGGGGGACCCGATGGAAGGCTAAACTCATCTTT.

This chain connects TRDV1 to TRDJ1; tentatively, D is TRDD3 (6 bases). The CDR3 is 18 amino acids. Per the germline V gene, CDR1 is TSWWSYY and CDR2 is QGS. Trimming left V 1 base short and J 11 bases short, with 29 bases between. The CDR3 region is CALGEQSTLPFVGGVLIF. The CDR3 DNA follows: TGTGCTCTTGGGGAACAAAGCACTCTTCCCTTTGTGGGGGGAGTCCTCATCTTT.